What follows are 18 T cell receptor beta chains derived from one specimen sequenced in a study of cytomegalovirus exposure and HLA in healthy donors. PCR employed 60 Vbeta and 13 Jbeta primers. Profiling relied on immunoSEQ multiplex PCR, and the TCRdb table lists in-frame clones only, not all of them. The profile shows around 250,000 clones, over 70% of them singletons. The specimen sequenced was PBMCs. The source of these receptors is a woman between 55 and 75 years old in good health and CMV-seropositive.

The chain links TRBV4-1 to TRBJ2-3; D not resolved. Germline V gene lookup returns CDR1 MGHRA and CDR2 YSYEKL. CDR3 length: 11 residues. Between the trimmed V and J ends, which lost 0 bases and 10 bases, there was a span of 5 bases. The CDR3 DNA follows: TGCGCCAGCAGCCAAGAAACTTCGCAGTATTTT. As protein: CASSQETSQYF.

The CDR3 is CASSPGQGAPYEQYF. CDR3 DNA: TGTGCCAGCAGCCCTGGACAGGGGGCCCCCTACGAGCAGTACTTC. The V gene is TRBV9, the J gene TRBJ2-7; 11 bases line up with TRBD1. With V trimmed by 4 bases and J by 2 bases, 5 bases remained unmatched. There are 15 residues in the CDR3. Germline V gene lookup returns CDR1 SGDLS and CDR2 YYNGEE.

Only one count was recorded for this clone. The CDR3 DNA reads as TGCGCCAGCAGTCACAGGGACGGCACTGAAGCTTTCTTT. Amino acid sequence: CASSHRDGTEAFF. J is TRBJ1-1 and V is TRBV5-1, with a possible D match to TRBD1 (6 bases). This CDR3 has 13 residues. The V end was cut by 5 bases, the J end by 4 bases, with 12 bases between. Germline-derived CDR1 and CDR2 are SGHRS and YFSETQ.

V usage is TRBV27 and J usage is TRBJ1-6; D possibly corresponds to TRBD1 (5 bases). V gave up 4 bases and J gave up 10 bases, with 11 bases separating them. The CDR3 runs to 13 residues. Germline V gene sequence: CDR1 MNHEY, CDR2 SMNVEV (reference sequence). The DNA of the CDR3 is TGTGCCAGCAGTTCGCGACAGAAGTCACCCCTCCACTTT. Protein sequence: CASSSRQKSPLHF.

This chain links TRBV5-1 with TRBJ2-2; 8 bases align to TRBD1. V lost 1 base, J lost 4 bases, and 3 bases stayed unmatched. CDR1 and CDR2 from the germline V gene are SGHRS and YFSETQ. This CDR3 is 15 amino acids long. CDR3 amino acids: CASSLRQGTTGELFF. The DNA for the CDR3 is TGCGCCAGCAGCTTGAGACAGGGGACCACCGGGGAGCTGTTTTTT. The full variable domain, with the rest looked up from reference TRBV5-1 and TRBJ2-2, is KAGVTQTPRYLIKTRGQQVTLSCSPISGHRSVSWYQQTPGQGLQFLFEYFSETQRNKGNFPGRFSGRQFSNSRSEMNVSTLELGDSALYLCASSLRQGTTGELFFGEGSRLTVL.

This clone was observed a single time. The chain has TRBV5-4 and TRBJ1-1, with 9 positions matching TRBD1. Losses at the gene ends were 4 bases for V and 4 bases for J; bases not matched to a gene: 8. This CDR3 has 15 residues. Germline CDR1 SGHNT, CDR2 YYREEE (reference sequence). The CDR3 nucleotides read TGTGCCAGCAGCCTCGGACAGGGGAGGATCACTGAAGCTTTCTTT. The encoded protein is CASSLGQGRITEAFF.

V and J are TRBV5-5 and TRBJ2-2; 8 nucleotides line up with TRBD1. The germline V gene encodes CDR1 SGHKS and CDR2 YYEKEE (reference sequence). This CDR3 is 17 amino acids long. J lost 7 bases, V lost 2 bases, and 13 bases had no gene match. The CDR3 DNA follows: TGTGCCAGCAGCTTCCGCCGGGGGCAGGGGGCTAACGGGGAGCTGTTTTTT. It specifies CASSFRRGQGANGELFF.

V usage is TRBV7-3 and J usage is TRBJ2-5; a weak D match, TRBD2 (6 bases). The germline gives CDR1 SGHTA, CDR2 FQGTGA. The CDR3 is 13 residues long. V lost 6 bases and J lost 3, with 11 bases in between. The CDR3 bases are TGTGCCAGCAGTTTTAGCGGAGAAGAGACCCAGTACTTC. It specifies CASSFSGEETQYF.

The gene calls are TRBV5-8 and TRBJ1-5; D is possibly TRBD1 (6 bases). Deletions cut 0 bases from V and 6 bases from J, with 13 bases between. The length of the CDR3 is 15 residues. Germline CDR1 SGHTS, CDR2 YDEGEE. This chain's CDR3 is CASSLEQGRGQPQHF. CDR3 bases: TGTGCCAGCAGCTTGGAGCAGGGGAGAGGTCAGCCCCAGCATTTT.

The rearrangement links TRBV2 to TRBJ2-1; 7 bases fit TRBD2. CDR1 is SNHLY, CDR2 FYNNEI, per germline. V lost 5 bases and J lost 6; bases outside the gene matches: 10. CDR3 length: 15 residues. The CDR3 DNA is TGTGCCAGCAGTCCTGAAGCGGGAACAGGCAATGAGCAGTTCTTC. It yields the protein CASSPEAGTGNEQFF.

As for this clone: The sample holds other DNA sequences that translate to the same CDR3. The chain links TRBV10-3 to TRBJ1-2; D not certain. The CDR3 is 12 residues long. Looked up from germline, CDR1 is ENHRY and CDR2 is SYGVKD. V lost 3 bases, J lost 2 bases, and 4 bases lay in between. The CDR3, as DNA: TGTGCCATCAGTGAACAGAACTATGGCTACACCTTC. This translates into CAISEQNYGYTF.

The chain links TRBV6-6 to TRBJ1-1; TRBD1 agrees at 8 bases. Germline V gene data show CDR1 as MNHNY and CDR2 as SVGAGI (reference sequence). CDR3 length equals 13 residues. The V gene end was trimmed by 6 bases and the J gene end by 1 base; junction bases not matched to a gene: 1. CDR3 in amino acids: CASRQGGNTEAFF. The CDR3 bases are TGTGCCAGCAGACAGGGGGGGAACACTGAAGCTTTCTTT.

The sample holds a few counts of this clone. The rearrangement joins TRBV5-1 to TRBJ1-3; 8 bases align to TRBD1. J gave up 4 bases and V 3 bases, and 3 bases lay outside the gene matches. Germline CDR1 reads SGHRS; CDR2 reads YFSETQ. This CDR3 has 14 amino acids. In DNA form, the CDR3 reads TGCGCCAGCAGCTCGACAGGGGTCGGAAACACCATATATTTT. This sequence encodes CASSSTGVGNTIYF.

The J gene is TRBJ2-5, the V gene TRBV11-2; D not resolved. Between the trimmed V and J ends, which lost 0 bases and 5 bases, there was a span of 4 bases. CDR1 is SGHAT, CDR2 FQNNGV, per germline. CDR3 length: 12 residues. Here the CDR3 DNA reads TGTGCCAGCAGCTTAGATCAGGAGACCCAGTACTTC. The encoded protein is CASSLDQETQYF.

The J gene is TRBJ2-7, the V gene TRBV28; 7 nucleotides agree with TRBD1. The V gene's germline CDR1 is MDHEN and CDR2 SYDVKM. The junction had 9 bases not matched to a gene; V was cut back by 6 bases and J by 4 bases. The CDR3 totals 14 residues. The CDR3, as DNA: TGTGCCAGCAGACAAGTACAGGGGACGTACGAGCAGTACTTC. Its translation: CASRQVQGTYEQYF.

The V and J genes are TRBV19 and TRBJ1-3; tentative D call: TRBD1 (5 bases). With 5 bases removed from V and 4 bases from J, the gap between germline ends came to 15 bases. The CDR3 consists of 15 residues. Per the germline V gene, CDR1 is LNHDA and CDR2 is SQIVND (reference sequence). The CDR3 spells CASSLKGAPGNTIYF. The CDR3 region has the DNA TGTGCCAGTAGTCTGAAAGGGGCGCCGGGAAACACCATATATTTT.

V usage is TRBV15 and J usage is TRBJ2-3; 10 nucleotides match TRBD2. J was trimmed by 4 bases and V by 1 base; bases with no gene match: 8. This CDR3 has 17 residues. CDR1 and CDR2 from the germline V gene are LNHNV and YYDKDF (reference sequence). CDR3 in amino acids: CATSRVLLAGIADTQYF. CDR3 DNA sequence: TGTGCCACCAGCAGAGTTTTACTAGCGGGAATTGCAGATACGCAGTATTTT.

The CDR3 loop is CASTDRGGNQPQHF. CDR3 nucleotide sequence: TGTGCCAGCACAGACAGGGGGGGCAATCAGCCCCAGCATTTT. The V gene is TRBV5-5, the J gene TRBJ1-5; 9 bases map to TRBD1. The germline gives CDR1 SGHKS, CDR2 YYEKEE (reference sequence). The ends lost 6 bases at V and 2 bases at J; junction bases unmatched: 3. The CDR3 totals 14 residues.